A selection of T cell receptor beta chains follows, all from one sample in a study of identical twins. TCRdb reprocessed the 5' RACE reads via MiXCR and lists one record per CDR3 protein. Of about 470,000 distinct CDR3 sequences detected, 24% appear once; the ten largest clones hold around 3%. The sample also formed part of further work on T cells expressing NK-cell markers.

Sequencing input: CD4+ T cells sorted from blood. These receptors were collected from a woman aged 18-35 years in good health. CDR3s include the opening cysteine and the closing phenylalanine or tryptophan. D genes are given only for firm matches. Not all rows give a size; the values are once, few, many and, for expanded clones, a class.

.	TRBJ2-5	.	TRBV29-1	TGCAGCGTTGAAGGGACCGGGGAGACCCAGTACTTC	CSVEGTGETQYF
TRBD1	TRBJ2-3	few	TRBV7-2	TGTGCCAGCAGCTTACGCGGGACAGGGGGCACAGATACGCAGTATTTT	CASSLRGTGGTDTQYF
.	TRBJ2-1	few	TRBV20-1	TGCAGTGCTAGAGGGGACGGAACCTACAATGAGCAGTTCTTC	CSARGDGTYNEQFF
.	TRBJ2-1	.	TRBV7-2	TGTGCCAGCAACCGGGATCAGACTTACAATGAGCAGTTCTTC	CASNRDQTYNEQFF
.	TRBJ2-1	.	TRBV2	TGTGCCAGCACAGTACCTAGCGCGTACAATGAGCAGTTCTTC	CASTVPSAYNEQFF
TRBD1	TRBJ1-1	.	TRBV12-3/TRBV12-4	TGTGCCAGCAGCCAGACAGGGCAGTCTTTCTTT	CASSQTGQSFF
TRBD2	TRBJ2-1	.	TRBV20-1	TGCAGTGCTAGAGATGAGGCTAGCGGGGGCCGGGAGCAGTTCTTC	CSARDEASGGREQFF
.	TRBJ1-4	.	TRBV15	TGTGCCATCAGCAGAGATCCGTTGGAAAAACTGTTTTTT	CAISRDPLEKLFF
TRBD1	TRBJ1-5	few	TRBV20-1	TGCAGTGCTAGCTCCGACAGGGACGGTCAGCCCCAGCATTTT	CSASSDRDGQPQHF
.	TRBJ2-3	few	TRBV7-2	TGTGCCAGCAGCCCTCAGGGGCGGAGCACAGATACGCAGTATTTT	CASSPQGRSTDTQYF
.	TRBJ2-3	few	TRBV14	TGTGCCAGCAGCCAGACCCGGGCGAGGGATACGCAGTATTTT	CASSQTRARDTQYF
TRBD1	TRBJ2-7	many	TRBV12-3/TRBV12-4	TGTGCCAGCAGTCCCACAGGGGACCCCTACGAGCAGTACTTC	CASSPTGDPYEQYF
.	TRBJ2-2	few	TRBV5-6	TGTGCCAGCAGCTTGTTCGGAGGGAACACCGGGGAGCTGTTTTTT	CASSLFGGNTGELFF
TRBD2	TRBJ2-7	once	TRBV29-1	TGCAGCGTTGAAGATCATAGCGGGGCAACCTACGAGCAGTACTTC	CSVEDHSGATYEQYF
.	TRBJ2-2	.	TRBV19	TGTGCCAGTGGGAGTCCGGGAGATAGGATCGGGGAGCTGTTTTTT	CASGSPGDRIGELFF
TRBD1	TRBJ2-1	.	TRBV5-1	TGCGCCAGCAGCTTACTAGGGACAGGAGACCCGAATGAGCAGTTCTTC	CASSLLGTGDPNEQFF
.	TRBJ1-3	few	TRBV5-6	TGTGCCAGCAGCTCCCGATTCTCTGGAAACACCATATATTTT	CASSSRFSGNTIYF
.	TRBJ1-3	.	TRBV7-9	TGTGCCAGCAGCTTAATTCGAGGCAGTGGGGGAGGAAACACCATATATTTT	CASSLIRGSGGGNTIYF
.	TRBJ2-3	many	TRBV2	TGTGCCAGCAGTGTTCTACGGACTCAAGATACGCAGTATTTT	CASSVLRTQDTQYF
.	TRBJ1-3	.	TRBV20-1	TGCAGCCTCGTGGGGGGCGAAAACACCATATATTTT	CSLVGGENTIYF
.	TRBJ1-2	.	TRBV12-3/TRBV12-4	TGTGCCAGCAGTTTCAGGGACGCTAACTATGGCTACACCTTC	CASSFRDANYGYTF
.	TRBJ2-6	.	TRBV4-3	TGCGCCAGCAGCCAAGACCTCAGACTGAACGTCCTGACTTTC	CASSQDLRLNVLTF
.	TRBJ2-1	.	TRBV12-3/TRBV12-4	TGTGCCAGCAGATATAGAGAGGAGAATGAGCAGTTCTTC	CASRYREENEQFF
.	TRBJ1-1	.	TRBV10-1	TGCGCCAGCAGTGAGGTCCCCACTGAAGCTTTCTTT	CASSEVPTEAFF
.	TRBJ2-5	.	TRBV11-2	TGTGCCAGCAGCTTTGGGGGGGCTTCACAAGAGACCCAGTACTTC	CASSFGGASQETQYF
.	TRBJ2-1	few	TRBV5-1	TGCGCCAGCAGCTTGGATCTAGCTAACGAGCAGTTCTTC	CASSLDLANEQFF
.	TRBJ2-3	few	TRBV10-3	TGTGCCACGGGGCTAGTACGGAGCACAGATACGCAGTATTTT	CATGLVRSTDTQYF
TRBD2	TRBJ2-1	few	TRBV12-3/TRBV12-4	TGTGCCAGCAGTCGCCGGGACTACTACAATGAGCAGTTCTTC	CASSRRDYYNEQFF
TRBD1	TRBJ2-1	.	TRBV27	TGTGCCAGCCGGGACAGGGTTTTTGTAAGGGTAGGGGGCAATGAGCAGTTCTTC	CASRDRVFVRVGGNEQFF
TRBD1	TRBJ2-5	.	TRBV7-2	TGTGCCAGCAGCTTAGTTCGTTGGGACAGAGAGACCCAGTACTTC	CASSLVRWDRETQYF
.	TRBJ1-5	many	TRBV20-1	TGCAGTGCCCAACGACAAGGGGACAGCAATCAGCCCCAGCATTTT	CSAQRQGDSNQPQHF
TRBD2	TRBJ2-3	few	TRBV20-1	TGCAGTGCAACTCTAGCGGCTACAGATACGCAGTATTTT	CSATLAATDTQYF
TRBD1	TRBJ1-2	few	TRBV7-9	TGTGCCAGCAGCCCGCGACAGGGATCCTATGGCTACACCTTC	CASSPRQGSYGYTF
.	TRBJ2-2	few	TRBV11-2	TGTGCCAGCAGCCCCATCCGGGGTCGCAACACCGGGGAGCTGTTTTTT	CASSPIRGRNTGELFF
TRBD2	TRBJ2-2	few	TRBV19	TGTGCCAGTAGTGGACTAGCGGGCGGGACCGGGGAGCTGTTTTTT	CASSGLAGGTGELFF
TRBD2	TRBJ2-7	.	TRBV5-1	TGCGCCAGCAACAGCGGGAGGGCGCTCGAGCAGTACTTC	CASNSGRALEQYF
TRBD1	TRBJ2-7	.	TRBV12-3/TRBV12-4	TGTGCCAGCAGTTCCAAGGGGGCCTACGAACAGTACTTC	CASSSKGAYEQYF
.	TRBJ2-1	.	TRBV20-1	TGCAGTGCTAGAGCCCCCCGGGACTCTAACAATGAGCAGTTCTTC	CSARAPRDSNNEQFF
.	TRBJ2-2	.	TRBV12-3/TRBV12-4	TGTGCCAGCAGCCCTAGGGCGTTGGACACCGGGGAGCTGTTTTTT	CASSPRALDTGELFF
.	TRBJ1-2	.	TRBV29-1	TGCAGCGTTGAACTCCAGGGATATGGCTACACCTTC	CSVELQGYGYTF
.	TRBJ2-3	.	TRBV29-1	TGCAGCGTTGAACTCTCGGGTACAGATACGCAGTATTTT	CSVELSGTDTQYF
TRBD2	TRBJ2-1	few	TRBV7-2	TGTGCCAGCAGCTACCAAGGGACTAGAAACAATGAGCAGTTCTTC	CASSYQGTRNNEQFF
.	TRBJ2-5	.	TRBV20-1	TGCAGTGCTAGAGCCCCCGGTTGGGAGACCCAGTACTTC	CSARAPGWETQYF
.	TRBJ2-5	.	TRBV7-9	TGTGCCAGCAGCTTAGCCCGGGAGAAAGAGACCCAGTACTTC	CASSLAREKETQYF
TRBD2	TRBJ2-7	.	TRBV5-6	TGTGCCAGCAGACCGGGCGGGGGGGTTTGGTACTTC	CASRPGGGVWYF
.	TRBJ1-4	.	TRBV6-5	TGTGCCAGCAGTTACTCATCCGGGGCAGGTGAAAAACTGTTTTTT	CASSYSSGAGEKLFF
TRBD2	TRBJ2-3	.	TRBV10-3	TGTGCCTTCCGACTAGCGGGGAAAGATACGCAGTATTTT	CAFRLAGKDTQYF
.	TRBJ1-2	few	TRBV20-1	TGCAGTGCTAGGACAGGAGGCGGCTACACCTTC	CSARTGGGYTF
.	TRBJ2-5	few	TRBV29-1	TGCAGCGTTGAGGCAGGGGCAGAGACCCAGTACTTC	CSVEAGAETQYF
.	TRBJ2-3	.	TRBV7-2	TGTGCCAGCAGCTCCATAGCGGGCACAGATACGCAGTATTTT	CASSSIAGTDTQYF
TRBD2	TRBJ2-2	.	TRBV4-3	TGCGCCAGCCGTTACGGGGGGGCGAACACCGGGGAGCTGTTTTTT	CASRYGGANTGELFF
TRBD2	TRBJ2-1	.	TRBV20-1	TGCAGTGCATTGACTAGCGGGAGGATGGGCTACAATGAGCAGTTCTTC	CSALTSGRMGYNEQFF
TRBD1	TRBJ1-6	.	TRBV27	TGTGCCAGCAGTTTCACCCGGGACAGAAAGGATTCACCCCTCCACTTT	CASSFTRDRKDSPLHF
TRBD2	TRBJ2-5	.	TRBV7-3	TGTGCCAGCAGCCCCGGACTAGCGGGGACGCAGACCCAGTACTTC	CASSPGLAGTQTQYF